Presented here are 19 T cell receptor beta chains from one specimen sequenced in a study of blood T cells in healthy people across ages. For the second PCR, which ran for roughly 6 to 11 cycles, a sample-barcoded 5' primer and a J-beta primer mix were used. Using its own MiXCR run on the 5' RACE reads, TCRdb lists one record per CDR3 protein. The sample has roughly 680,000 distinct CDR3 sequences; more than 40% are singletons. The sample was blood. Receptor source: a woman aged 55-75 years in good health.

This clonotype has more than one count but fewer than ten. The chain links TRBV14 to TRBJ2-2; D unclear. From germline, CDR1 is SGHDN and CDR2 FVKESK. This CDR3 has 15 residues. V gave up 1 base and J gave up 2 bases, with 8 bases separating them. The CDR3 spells CASSQVQANTGELFF. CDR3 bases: TGTGCCAGCAGCCAAGTCCAAGCCAACACCGGGGAGCTGTTTTTT.

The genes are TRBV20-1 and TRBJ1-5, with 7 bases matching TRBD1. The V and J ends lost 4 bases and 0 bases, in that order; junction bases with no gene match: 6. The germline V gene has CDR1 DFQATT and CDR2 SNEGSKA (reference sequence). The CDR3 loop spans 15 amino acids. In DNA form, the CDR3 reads TGCAGTGCTACGCAGACAGGGTATAGCAATCAGCCCCAGCATTTT. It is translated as CSATQTGYSNQPQHF.

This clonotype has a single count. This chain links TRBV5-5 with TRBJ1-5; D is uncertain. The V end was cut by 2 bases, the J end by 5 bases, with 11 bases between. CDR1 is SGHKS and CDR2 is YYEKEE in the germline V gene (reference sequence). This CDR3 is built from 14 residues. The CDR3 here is CASSFAPLYQPQHF. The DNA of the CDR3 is TGTGCCAGCAGCTTCGCCCCCCTATATCAGCCCCAGCATTTT.

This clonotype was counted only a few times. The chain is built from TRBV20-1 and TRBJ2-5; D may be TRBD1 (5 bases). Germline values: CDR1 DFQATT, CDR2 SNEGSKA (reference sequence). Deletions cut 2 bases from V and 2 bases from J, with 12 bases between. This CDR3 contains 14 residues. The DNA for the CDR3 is TGCAGTGCTAGACCCGGACATAGTCAAGAGACCCAGTACTTC. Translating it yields CSARPGHSQETQYF.

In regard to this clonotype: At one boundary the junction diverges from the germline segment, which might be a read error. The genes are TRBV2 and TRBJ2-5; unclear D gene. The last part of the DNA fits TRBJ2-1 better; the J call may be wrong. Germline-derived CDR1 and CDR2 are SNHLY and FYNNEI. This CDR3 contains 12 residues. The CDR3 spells CASGEYVETQFF. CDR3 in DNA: TGTGCCAGCGGTGAATATGTAGAGACCCAGTTCTTC.

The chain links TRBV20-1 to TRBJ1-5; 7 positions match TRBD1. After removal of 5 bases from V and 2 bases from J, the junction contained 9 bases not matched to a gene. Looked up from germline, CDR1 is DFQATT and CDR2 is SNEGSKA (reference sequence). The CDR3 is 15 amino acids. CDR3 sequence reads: CSAAVGQLGNQPQHF. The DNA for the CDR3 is TGCAGTGCTGCTGTGGGACAGCTCGGCAATCAGCCCCAGCATTTT.

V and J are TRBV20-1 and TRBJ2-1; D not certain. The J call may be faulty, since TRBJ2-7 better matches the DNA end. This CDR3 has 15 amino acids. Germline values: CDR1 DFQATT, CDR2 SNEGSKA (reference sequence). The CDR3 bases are TGCAGTGCTAGAGATGACTCCCTAGGTAGAAATGAGCAGTACTTC. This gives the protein CSARDDSLGRNEQYF.

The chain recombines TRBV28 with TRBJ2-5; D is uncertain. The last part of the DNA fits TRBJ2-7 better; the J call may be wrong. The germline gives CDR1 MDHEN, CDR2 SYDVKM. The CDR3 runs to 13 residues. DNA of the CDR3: TGTGCCAGCAGTTTATTGTCTTTGGACGAGCAGTACTTC. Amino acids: CASSLLSLDEQYF.

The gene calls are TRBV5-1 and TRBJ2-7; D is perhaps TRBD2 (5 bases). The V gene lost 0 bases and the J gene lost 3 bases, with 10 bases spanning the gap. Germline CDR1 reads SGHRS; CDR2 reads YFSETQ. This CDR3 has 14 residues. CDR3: CASSLGSEGYEQYF. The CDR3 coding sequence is TGCGCCAGCAGCTTGGGGAGCGAGGGCTACGAGCAGTACTTC. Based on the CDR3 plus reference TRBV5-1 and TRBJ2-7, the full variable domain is KAGVTQTPRYLIKTRGQQVTLSCSPISGHRSVSWYQQTPGQGLQFLFEYFSETQRNKGNFPGRFSGRQFSNSRSEMNVSTLELGDSALYLCASSLGSEGYEQYFGPGTRLTVT.

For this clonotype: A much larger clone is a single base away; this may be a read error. The CDR3 is CASGGPGQGISYEQYF. As DNA, the CDR3 is TGTGCCAGCGGCGGACCGGGACAGGGGATCTCGTACGAGCAGTACTTC. The J gene is TRBJ2-7, the V gene TRBV28, with 10 positions matching TRBD1. The length of the CDR3 is 16 residues. V lost 8 bases to trimming and J lost 4 bases; unmatched junction nucleotides: 14. Germline assignment: CDR1 MDHEN and CDR2 SYDVKM.

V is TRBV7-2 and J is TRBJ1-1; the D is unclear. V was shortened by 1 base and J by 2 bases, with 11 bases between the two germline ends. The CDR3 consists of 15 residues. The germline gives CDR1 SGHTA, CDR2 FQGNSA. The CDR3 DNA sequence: TGTGCCAGCAGCTTAGAGGGAGTAAGAAACACTGAAGCTTTCTTT. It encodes CASSLEGVRNTEAFF.

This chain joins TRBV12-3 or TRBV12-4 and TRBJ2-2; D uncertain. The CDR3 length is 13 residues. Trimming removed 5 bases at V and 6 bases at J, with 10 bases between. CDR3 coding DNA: TGTGCCAGCAGTCAGAGCGCCGCCGGGGAGCTGTTTTTT. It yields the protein CASSQSAAGELFF.

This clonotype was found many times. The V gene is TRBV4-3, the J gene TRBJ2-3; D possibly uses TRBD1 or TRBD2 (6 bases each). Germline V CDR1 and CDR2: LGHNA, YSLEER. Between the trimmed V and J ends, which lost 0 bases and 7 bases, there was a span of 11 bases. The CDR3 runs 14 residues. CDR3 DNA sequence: TGCGCCAGCAGCCAAGATGGCGGGACAAATACGCAGTATTTT. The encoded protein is CASSQDGGTNTQYF.

The CDR3 protein is CASSFPGLADPYNEQFF. CDR3 coding DNA: TGTGCCAGCAGCTTTCCGGGACTGGCGGACCCCTACAATGAGCAGTTCTTC. The chain links TRBV7-2 to TRBJ2-1; tentatively, D is TRBD2 (6 bases). V lost 3 bases to trimming and J lost 2 bases, with 17 bases between them. CDR1 and CDR2 from the germline V gene are SGHTA and FQGNSA. CDR3 length: 17 residues. The full variable domain, its missing parts supplied by reference TRBV7-2 and TRBJ2-1, is GAGVSQSPSNKVTEKGKDVELRCDPISGHTALYWYRQSLGQGLEFLIYFQGNSAPDKSGLPSDRFSAERTGGSVSTLTIQRTQQEDSAVYLCASSFPGLADPYNEQFFGPGTRLTVL.

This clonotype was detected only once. The CDR3 protein is CAWSTTNEKLFF. CDR3 coding DNA: TGTGCCTGGAGTACCACTAATGAAAAACTGTTTTTT. This chain connects TRBV30 to TRBJ1-4; D is uncertain. Germline V CDR1 and CDR2: GTSNPN, SVGIG (reference sequence). The CDR3 is made up of 12 amino acids. The ends were cut back, 2 bases at V and 2 bases at J, with 3 bases in the middle. Based on the CDR3 plus reference TRBV30 and TRBJ1-4, the full variable domain is SQTIHQWPATLVQPVGSPLSLECTVEGTSNPNLYWYRQAAGRGLQLLFYSVGIGQISSEVPQNLSASRPQDRQFILSSKKLLLSDSGFYLCAWSTTNEKLFFGSGTQLSVL.

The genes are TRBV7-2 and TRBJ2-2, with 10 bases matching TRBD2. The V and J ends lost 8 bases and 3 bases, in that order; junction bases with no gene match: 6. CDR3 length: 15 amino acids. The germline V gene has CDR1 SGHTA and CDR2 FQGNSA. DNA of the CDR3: TGTGCCAGCGGAAAGCGGGAGGGCCACACCGGGGAGCTGTTTTTT. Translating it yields CASGKREGHTGELFF.

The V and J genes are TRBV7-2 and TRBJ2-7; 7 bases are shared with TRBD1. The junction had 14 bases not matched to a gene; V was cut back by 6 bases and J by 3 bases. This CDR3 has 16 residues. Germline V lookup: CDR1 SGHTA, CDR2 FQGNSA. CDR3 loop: CASSDLSWTGRYEQYF. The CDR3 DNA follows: TGTGCCAGCAGTGACTTAAGTTGGACAGGTCGCTACGAGCAGTACTTC.

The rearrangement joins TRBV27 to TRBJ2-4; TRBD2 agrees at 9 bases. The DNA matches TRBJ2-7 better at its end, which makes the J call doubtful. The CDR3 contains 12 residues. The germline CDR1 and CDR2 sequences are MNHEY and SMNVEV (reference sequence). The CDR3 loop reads CAGGGGPYEQYF. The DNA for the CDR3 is TGTGCCGGCGGGGGGGGGCCCTACGAGCAGTACTTC.

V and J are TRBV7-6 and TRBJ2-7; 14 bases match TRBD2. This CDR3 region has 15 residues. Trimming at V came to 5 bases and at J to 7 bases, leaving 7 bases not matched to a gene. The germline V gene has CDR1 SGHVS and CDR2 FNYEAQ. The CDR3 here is CASSPGTSGSSEQYF. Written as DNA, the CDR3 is TGTGCCAGCAGCCCCGGGACTAGCGGGAGCTCAGAGCAGTACTTC.